The entry that follows covers one T cell receptor beta chain sequence. The antigen remains unidentified. In the source study's methods: Junction-only immunoSEQ sequences carried no quality scores, so filtering differed. This table comes from immunoSEQ multiplex PCR, and its TCRdb copy is limited to in-frame clones, with some not included. The V and J calls and the clone size are those of that table, but D and trimming were determined from the DNA. The data hold around 750,000 clones, with around two thirds observed a single time. V gave up 0 bases and J gave up 7 bases, with 9 bases separating them. This CDR3 comprises 13 residues. Germline assignment: CDR1 SGHTA and CDR2 FQGTGA. This sample is drawn from a study of shared clonotypes between healthy human individuals. Study results and limitations: Among several donors, approximately 4.6% of naive CD4 clonotypes were found in common. Researchers sampled only blood; tissue repertoires likely differ.

Source material: memory CD4+ T cells sorted from blood. The sample's subset: CD45RA-negative fraction. This TCR was sampled from a woman aged 30 to 39 in good health. J is TRBJ2-5 and V is TRBV7-3; D possibly uses TRBD1 or TRBD2 (6 bases each). The CDR3 loop is CASSLTGGGTQYF. CDR3 coding DNA: TGTGCCAGCAGCTTAACGGGGGGCGGGACCCAGTACTTC.